Below are 30 T cell receptor beta chains sequenced from a single sample in a study of T cell responses to AZD1222 COVID-19 vaccine. TCRdb's table, derived via immunoSEQ multiplex PCR, lists solely in-frame clones and lacks some. The sample includes about 140,000 clones, almost 90% of them seen just once. The material sequenced was peripheral blood, taken on day 0 of AZD1222 vaccination. The receptor set was obtained from an adult in good health.

The chain has TRBV3-1 (or the pseudogene TRBV3-2) and TRBJ1-1, with 7 bases identical to TRBD1. V trimming: 4 bases; J trimming: 3 bases; junction bases outside the gene matches: 11. Germline V gene lookup returns CDR1 LGHDT and CDR2 YNNKEL (reference sequence). The CDR3 runs 16 residues. CDR3 nucleotides: TGTGCCAGCAGCCCAAACAGGGGAAGGACGGACACTGAAGCTTTCTTT. It yields the protein CASSPNRGRTDTEAFF.

The J gene is TRBJ1-1, the V gene TRBV3-1 (or the pseudogene TRBV3-2), with TRBD1 matching 9 bases. CDR3 length: 12 residues. V shed 3 bases and J 10 bases; nucleotides not matched to a gene: 3. Germline assignment: CDR1 LGHDT and CDR2 YNNKEL (reference sequence). In DNA, the CDR3 is TGTGCCAGCAGCCAGAGACAGGGGGGAGCTTTCTTT. This translates into CASSQRQGGAFF.

The count of this clone is one. The V call is TRBV28, the J call TRBJ2-2; 7 nucleotides line up with TRBD2. The CDR3 is 15 residues long. Per germline, CDR1 MDHEN and CDR2 SYDVKM. The junction had 9 bases not matched to a gene; V was cut back by 6 bases and J by 5 bases. CDR3 region: CASSPIERDTGELFF. The CDR3 bases are TGTGCCAGCAGCCCCATAGAGCGGGATACCGGGGAGCTGTTTTTT.

This clone occurred a few times. CDR3 sequence reads: CARDRTYGNTIYF. CDR3 nucleotides: TGTGCCAGGGACAGAACCTATGGAAACACCATATATTTT. The chain uses TRBV27 and TRBJ1-3; D might be TRBD1 (6 bases). Per the germline V gene, CDR1 is MNHEY and CDR2 is SMNVEV (reference sequence). This CDR3 contains 13 residues. V was trimmed by 9 bases and J by 3 bases, leaving 12 bases between them.

The chain carries TRBV11-1 and TRBJ2-2; 7 nucleotides agree with TRBD2. After removal of 5 bases from V and 0 bases from J, the junction contained 6 bases not matched to a gene. Germline V gene sequence: CDR1 SGHAT, CDR2 FQDESV (reference sequence). This CDR3 contains 16 residues. CDR3 sequence: CASSRSSGANTGELFF. The CDR3 DNA reads TGTGCCAGCAGCAGGTCTAGCGGTGCGAACACCGGGGAGCTGTTTTTT.

This rearrangement joins TRBV6-5 to TRBJ2-1, with 12 bases lining up with TRBD2. J gave up 10 bases and V 5 bases, and 6 bases lay outside the gene matches. Germline CDR1 and CDR2: MNHEY and SVGAGI. There are 14 residues in the CDR3. CDR3 in amino acids: CASSLGLAGREQFF. The CDR3 DNA reads TGTGCCAGCAGTCTCGGACTAGCGGGAAGAGAGCAGTTCTTC.

The genes are TRBV14 and TRBJ1-5, with D tentatively TRBD1 (5 bases). The CDR3 extends over 16 amino acids. The V gene lost 3 bases and the J gene lost 4 bases, with 16 bases spanning the gap. Germline CDR1 SGHDN, CDR2 FVKESK. This CDR3 is CASSQPPGRGNQPQHF. The CDR3 bases are TGTGCCAGCAGCCAGCCCCCGGGACGGGGGAATCAGCCCCAGCATTTT.

This clone was observed a single time. The rearrangement joins TRBV28 to TRBJ1-6, with TRBD1 matching over 10 bases. Per germline, CDR1 MDHEN and CDR2 SYDVKM. The CDR3 has 19 residues. The V and J ends lost 6 bases and 10 bases, in that order; junction bases with no gene match: 21. Here the CDR3 DNA reads TGTGCCAGCAGCTTACCCCCAGGGACAGGGGCCAGGGGTACGTCACCCCTCCACTTT. Translation: CASSLPPGTGARGTSPLHF.

The chain carries TRBV30 and TRBJ2-7, with 8 nucleotides matching TRBD2. The CDR3 is made up of 12 amino acids. The V gene end was trimmed by 8 bases and the J gene end by 5 bases; junction bases not matched to a gene: 8. CDR1 GTSNPN and CDR2 SVGIG come from the germline V gene (reference sequence). The CDR3 DNA sequence: TGTGCCGGCGGGGGGTTTGTCGACGAGCAGTACTTC. It yields the protein CAGGGFVDEQYF.

This clone has just one count. The V and J genes are TRBV5-4 and TRBJ2-1, with no clear D. Looked up from germline, CDR1 is SGHNT and CDR2 is YYREEE (reference sequence). Trimming took off 1 base at V and 10 bases at J, with 15 bases between the two ends. This CDR3 region has 14 residues. The CDR3 coding sequence is TGTGCCAGCAGCTTGTATAGCTATTTCCAAGAGCAGTTCTTC. Its protein is CASSLYSYFQEQFF. Complete variable domain (other parts from reference TRBV5-4 and TRBJ2-1): ETGVTQSPTHLIKTRGQQVTLRCSSQSGHNTVSWYQQALGQGPQFIFQYYREEENGRGNFPPRFSGLQFPNYSSELNVNALELDDSALYLCASSLYSYFQEQFFGPGTRLTVL.

J is TRBJ2-3 and V is TRBV28; D is unresolved. CDR1 MDHEN and CDR2 SYDVKM come from the germline V gene. Trimming shortened V by 5 bases and J by 3 bases, and 9 bases separated the two germline ends. The length of the CDR3 is 13 residues. The DNA for the CDR3 is TGTGCCAGCAGTGAAGGACGGACAGATACGCAGTATTTT. It translates to CASSEGRTDTQYF.

The sample holds a few counts of this clone. The chain carries TRBV19 and TRBJ1-5; TRBD1 agrees at 8 bases. The V segment lost 6 bases and the J segment 2 bases; nucleotides outside the gene matches: 0. The CDR3 contains 13 residues. Germline V gene sequence: CDR1 LNHDA, CDR2 SQIVND (reference sequence). In DNA, the CDR3 is TGTGCCAGTAGGGGACAGGGCAATCAGCCCCAGCATTTT. Translating gives CASRGQGNQPQHF. Variable domain in full (rest from reference TRBV19 and TRBJ1-5): DGGITQSPKYLFRKEGQNVTLSCEQNLNHDAMYWYRQDPGQGLRLIYYSQIVNDFQKGDIAEGYSVSREKKESFPLTVTSAQKNPTAFYLCASRGQGNQPQHFGDGTRLSIL.

The chain is built from TRBV12-3 or TRBV12-4 and TRBJ2-5; TRBD1 or TRBD2 may be the D gene (5 bases each). The CDR3 contains 13 residues. V lost 7 bases, J lost 2 bases, and 11 bases lay in between. CDR3 sequence (DNA): TGTGCCAGCACCGGGACGGATCAAGAGACCCAGTACTTC. Amino acids: CASTGTDQETQYF.

The chain carries TRBV6-5 and TRBJ2-7; D possibly corresponds to TRBD1 (7 bases). This CDR3 comprises 16 residues. V was cut by 3 bases and J by 3 bases, with 18 bases left in between. Germline-derived CDR1 and CDR2 are MNHEY and SVGAGI. For the CDR3, the DNA is TGTGCCAGCAGTTATTCAGGGGGGACGCCTCTCTACGAGCAGTACTTC. Protein sequence: CASSYSGGTPLYEQYF.

The chain links TRBV10-3 to TRBJ2-2; D is perhaps TRBD2 (6 bases). V lost 2 bases to trimming and J lost 5 bases, with 15 bases between them. This CDR3 has 16 residues. Germline CDR1 and CDR2: ENHRY and SYGVKD. The CDR3 spells CAISENRGLNTGELFF. The DNA of the CDR3 is TGTGCCATCAGTGAGAATCGTGGACTAAATACCGGGGAGCTGTTTTTT.

J is TRBJ2-1 and V is TRBV6-6, with 7 bases fitting TRBD2. This CDR3 is 12 amino acids long. Per the germline V gene, CDR1 is MNHNY and CDR2 is SVGAGI (reference sequence). Trimming took 7 bases from V and 9 from J; bases not matched to a gene: 6. CDR3 amino acids: CASKQGGSEQFF. For the CDR3, the DNA is TGTGCCAGCAAGCAGGGAGGGAGTGAGCAGTTCTTC.

This clone was detected once. The CDR3 here is CASRSGGPDTQYF. CDR3 sequence (DNA): TGTGCCAGTAGGTCGGGAGGGCCAGATACGCAGTATTTT. This rearrangement joins TRBV27 to TRBJ2-3, with 8 bases identical to TRBD2. The CDR3 is 13 amino acids. J was trimmed by 4 bases and V by 9 bases; bases with no gene match: 6. Germline CDR1 MNHEY, CDR2 SMNVEV (reference sequence).

This rearrangement joins TRBV19 to TRBJ2-2; D remains ambiguous. The length of the CDR3 is 14 residues. Germline CDR1 reads LNHDA; CDR2 reads SQIVND (reference sequence). Between the trimmed V and J ends, which lost 0 bases and 4 bases, there was a span of 6 bases. DNA for the CDR3: TGTGCCAGTAGTATAGAACGCCTCACCGGGGAGCTGTTTTTT. Encoded protein: CASSIERLTGELFF.

This clone was seen only a few times. The chain carries TRBV4-1 and TRBJ1-3; TRBD1 matches at 7 bases. The CDR3 covers 18 residues. V lost 1 base and J lost 4; bases outside the gene matches: 13. Germline V gene data show CDR1 as MGHRA and CDR2 as YSYEKL. The CDR3 coding sequence is TGCGCCAGCAGCCAAGGAGACGTTACAGGGGTCATCGGAAACACCATATATTTT. Translation gives CASSQGDVTGVIGNTIYF.

The chain is built from TRBV30 and TRBJ2-7, with D unresolved. V was shortened by 3 bases and J by 2 bases, with 8 bases between the two germline ends. In germline, CDR1 is GTSNPN, CDR2 SVGIG (reference sequence). CDR3 length: 12 residues. The CDR3 DNA sequence: TGTGCCTGGAGGAGGAGAGCCTACGAGCAGTACTTC. Protein sequence: CAWRRRAYEQYF.

The V gene is TRBV9, the J gene TRBJ2-1; unclear D gene. Trimming cost V 6 bases and J 7 bases, with 14 bases left between them. The germline V gene has CDR1 SGDLS and CDR2 YYNGEE. The CDR3 spans 13 residues. The CDR3 loop reads CASMGTDPNEQFF. The CDR3 DNA sequence: TGTGCCAGCATGGGTACAGACCCAAATGAGCAGTTCTTC.

The V gene is TRBV7-9, the J gene TRBJ1-1, with D maybe TRBD1 (5 bases). Trimming took off 1 base at V and 6 bases at J, with 15 bases between the two ends. In germline, CDR1 is SEHNR, CDR2 FQNEAQ (reference sequence). CDR3 length: 15 residues. CDR3 sequence: CASSLVMGRGPEAFF. The CDR3 DNA is TGTGCCAGCAGCTTAGTCATGGGTCGGGGCCCTGAAGCTTTCTTT.

J is TRBJ2-2 and V is TRBV4-2, with D possibly being TRBD1 (5 bases). This CDR3 spans 17 amino acids. CDR1 LGHNA and CDR2 YNFKEQ come from the germline V gene. V dropped 1 base and J dropped 6 bases, with 18 bases sitting between them. The CDR3 DNA reads as TGTGCCAGCAGCCAAGGGGGCGGCGCGGTTTTGGCCGGGGAGCTGTTTTTT. It yields the protein CASSQGGGAVLAGELFF.

CDR3 bases: TGTGCCATCAGTGAGTACAGATTGAATGAGCAGTTCTTC. Its protein product is CAISEYRLNEQFF. This sequence joins TRBV10-3 and TRBJ2-1; D not resolved. Germline CDR1 reads ENHRY; CDR2 reads SYGVKD. The ends were cut back, 1 base at V and 7 bases at J, with 8 bases in the middle. CDR3 length: 13 residues.

V usage is TRBV7-8 and J usage is TRBJ2-2; TRBD2 matches 8 bases. The CDR3 consists of 18 residues. Germline trimming cut 6 bases from V and 0 bases from J; bases unmatched to any gene: 12. The germline CDR1 and CDR2 sequences are SGHVS and FQNEAQ. The CDR3 DNA reads as TGTGCCAGCAGTATTCGAAGCAATAGCGGGGCGAACACCGGGGAGCTGTTTTTT. Translating it yields CASSIRSNSGANTGELFF.

This clone has only one observation. This rearrangement joins TRBV7-2 to TRBJ2-5; the D is unclear. CDR1 is SGHTA and CDR2 is FQGNSA in the germline V gene. Trimming took 5 bases from V and 4 from J, leaving 11 bases between them. This CDR3 region has 13 residues. The CDR3 nucleotides read TGTGCCAGCAGCACAAACTGGGGAGAGACCCAGTACTTC. Translated, it gives CASSTNWGETQYF.

The chain couples TRBV10-2 to TRBJ2-7, with TRBD2 matching over 9 bases. Losses at the gene ends were 0 bases for V and 7 bases for J; bases not matched to a gene: 1. Germline CDR1 reads WSHSY; CDR2 reads SAAADI. The CDR3 totals 13 residues. DNA of the CDR3: TGCGCCAGCAGTGAGTCGACTAGCGGTGAGCAGTACTTC. This translates into CASSESTSGEQYF.

This chain joins TRBV5-5 and TRBJ1-5, with 9 bases lining up with TRBD1. Germline loops: CDR1 SGHKS, CDR2 YYEKEE (reference sequence). This CDR3 contains 15 residues. V shed 4 bases, J shed 3 bases, and the junction held 5 bases outside the gene matches. CDR3: CASSVTGGPNQPQHF. In nucleotides, the CDR3 is TGTGCCAGCAGCGTAACAGGGGGCCCCAATCAGCCCCAGCATTTT.

The chain links TRBV3-1 (or the pseudogene TRBV3-2) to TRBJ1-1; a possible D gene is TRBD1 (5 bases). CDR1 is LGHDT, CDR2 YNNKEL, per germline (reference sequence). The length of the CDR3 is 19 residues. With 0 bases removed from V and 10 bases from J, the gap between germline ends came to 30 bases. The DNA for the CDR3 is TGTGCCAGCAGCCAAGAGGGGCAAGAATTCTGGACGATCGCACGGGGAGCTTTCTTT. Translated: CASSQEGQEFWTIARGAFF.

This clone was counted once. The V call is TRBV25-1, the J call TRBJ2-2, with 10 nucleotides matching TRBD2. This CDR3 contains 15 residues. With 6 bases clipped from V and 7 bases from J, the junction kept 8 bases outside the gene matches. Germline CDR1 reads MGHDK; CDR2 reads SYGVNS. CDR3: CASRSGRADIGELFF. In DNA form, the CDR3 reads TGTGCCAGCAGAAGCGGGAGGGCCGATATCGGGGAGCTGTTTTTT.